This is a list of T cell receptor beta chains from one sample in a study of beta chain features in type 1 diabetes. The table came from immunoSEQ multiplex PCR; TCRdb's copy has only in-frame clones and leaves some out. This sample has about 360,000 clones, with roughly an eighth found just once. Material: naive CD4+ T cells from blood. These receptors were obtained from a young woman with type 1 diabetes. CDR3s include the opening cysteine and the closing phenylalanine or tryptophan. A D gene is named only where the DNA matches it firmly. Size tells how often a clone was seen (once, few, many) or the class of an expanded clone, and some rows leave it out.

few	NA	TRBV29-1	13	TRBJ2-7	CSVEWQDSYEQYF	TGCAGCGTTGAATGGCAGGATTCCTACGAGCAGTACTTC
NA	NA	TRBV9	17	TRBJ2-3	CASSVVCLGGVTDTQYF	TGTGCCAGCAGCGTCGTGTGCCTGGGCGGGGTGACAGATACGCAGTATTTT
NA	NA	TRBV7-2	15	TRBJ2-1	CASSSAMSSGNEQFF	TGTGCCAGCAGCTCTGCTATGTCCAGCGGCAATGAGCAGTTCTTC
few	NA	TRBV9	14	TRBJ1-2	CASSVERQTYGYTF	TGTGCCAGCAGCGTAGAGCGACAGACCTATGGCTACACCTTC
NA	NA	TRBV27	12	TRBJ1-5	CASSKQDQPQHF	TGTGCCAGCAGTAAACAGGATCAGCCCCAGCATTTT
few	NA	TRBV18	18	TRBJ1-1	CASSPWAGTLKRVTEAFF	TGTGCCAGCTCACCCTGGGCCGGGACACTCAAAAGAGTCACTGAAGCTTTCTTT
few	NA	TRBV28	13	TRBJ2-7	CASSSDSSYEQYF	TGTGCCAGCAGTTCGGACAGTTCCTACGAGCAGTACTTC
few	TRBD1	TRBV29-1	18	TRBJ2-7	CSGEPGQGFSLSSYEQYF	TGCAGCGGCGAACCGGGACAGGGCTTTTCTCTCTCCTCCTACGAGCAGTACTTC
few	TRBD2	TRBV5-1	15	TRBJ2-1	CASSPGLAVHNEQFF	TGCGCCAGCAGCCCGGGACTAGCGGTTCACAATGAGCAGTTCTTC
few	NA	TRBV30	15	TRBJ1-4	CAWSVKGYNNEKLFF	TGTGCCTGGAGTGTGAAGGGGTATAATAATGAAAAACTGTTTTTT
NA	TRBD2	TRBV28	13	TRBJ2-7	CASSLGREKVLYF	TGTGCCAGCAGTTTAGGGCGGGAGAAAGTACTTTACTTC
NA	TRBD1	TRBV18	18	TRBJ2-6	CASSPPGQGVSGANVLTF	TGTGCCAGCTCACCGCCGGGACAGGGGGTGTCGGGGGCCAACGTCCTGACTTTC
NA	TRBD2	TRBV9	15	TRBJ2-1	CASSVSGSLLNEQFF	TGTGCCAGCAGTGTTAGCGGGAGTCTTTTGAATGAGCAGTTCTTC
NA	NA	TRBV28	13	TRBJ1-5	CASISRVNQPQHF	TGTGCCAGCATCTCCAGGGTGAATCAGCCCCAGCATTTT
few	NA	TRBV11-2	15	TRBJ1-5	CASSLEGNQNQPQHF	TGTGCCAGCAGCTTAGAGGGCAACCAAAATCAGCCCCAGCATTTT
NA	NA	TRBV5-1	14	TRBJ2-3	CASSLVQSTDTQYF	TGCGCCAGCAGCTTGGTTCAGAGCACAGATACGCAGTATTTT
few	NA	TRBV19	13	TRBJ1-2	CASSMGQGNGYTF	TGTGCCAGTAGTATGGGGCAGGGGAATGGCTACACCTTC
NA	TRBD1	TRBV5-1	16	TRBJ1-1	CASSSRPQGAVTEAFF	TGCGCCAGCAGCTCTCGCCCGCAGGGGGCCGTCACTGAAGCTTTCTTT
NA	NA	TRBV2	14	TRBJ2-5	CASSRLTNQETQYF	TGTGCCAGCTCAAGATTGACAAACCAAGAGACCCAGTACTTC
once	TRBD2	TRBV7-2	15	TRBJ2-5	CASSWLAGGGETQYF	TGTGCCAGCTCCTGGCTAGCGGGAGGGGGGGAGACCCAGTACTTC
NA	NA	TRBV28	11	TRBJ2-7	CASSLTYEQYF	TGTGCCAGCAGTCTTACCTACGAGCAGTACTTC
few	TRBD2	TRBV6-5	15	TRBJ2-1	CASSYATGGGNEQFF	TGTGCCAGCAGTTACGCAACGGGGGGAGGTAATGAGCAGTTCTTC
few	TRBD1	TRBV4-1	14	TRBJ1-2	CASSQYRGRSGYTF	TGCGCCAGCAGCCAATACAGGGGGCGGAGTGGCTACACCTTC
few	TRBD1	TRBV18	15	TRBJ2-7	CASSPGGRGPDEQYF	TGTGCCAGCTCACCCGGCGGCAGGGGGCCAGACGAGCAGTACTTC
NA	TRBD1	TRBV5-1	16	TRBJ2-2	CASSSSPGGTAGELFF	TGCGCCAGCAGCAGCTCACCAGGGGGCACCGCCGGGGAGCTGTTTTTT
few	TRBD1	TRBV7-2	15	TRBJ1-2	CASNLGTGENYGYTF	TGTGCCAGCAACCTCGGGACAGGGGAAAACTATGGCTACACCTTC
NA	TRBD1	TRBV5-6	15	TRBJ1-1	CASSSRVTGDTEAFF	TGTGCCAGCAGCTCGAGGGTTACAGGGGACACTGAAGCTTTCTTT
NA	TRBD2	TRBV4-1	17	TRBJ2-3	CASSQGRLAGGTDTQYF	TGCGCCAGCAGCCAAGGGAGACTAGCGGGAGGGACAGATACGCAGTATTTT
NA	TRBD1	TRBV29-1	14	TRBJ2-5	CSVEGTATQETQYF	TGCAGCGTTGAGGGGACAGCTACCCAAGAGACCCAGTACTTC
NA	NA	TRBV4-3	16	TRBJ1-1	CASSQGTPGRNTEAFF	TGCGCCAGCAGCCAAGGTACCCCAGGGCGGAACACTGAAGCTTTCTTT
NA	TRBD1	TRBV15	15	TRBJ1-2	CATSRPPPRGDGYTF	TGTGCCACCAGCAGACCCCCTCCCAGGGGGGATGGCTACACCTTC